This T cell receptor beta chain was observed in a study of Graves' ophthalmopathy and Graves' hyperthyroidism. General study points: Classification of ophthalmopathy versus stable hyperthyroidism by a 13-signature model yielded roughly 86% sensitivity and around 76% specificity.

The CDR3 runs 13 residues. Trimming left V 5 bases short and J 5 bases short, with 13 bases between. A word on this clonotype: Its cognate antigen is unknown.

Amplification from RNA transcripts yielded the TCR beta CDR3 regions. RT-PCR was first run with HTBI primers, then multiplex PCR in a second round. TCRdb recomputed calls from the multiplex PCR reads with MiXCR, one row per CDR3 protein. The table has approximately 640,000 distinct CDR3 sequences, about two fifths seen once; the top ten hold 3% to 4%. The sequence derives from an adult man with Graves' ophthalmopathy. The chain carries TRBV12-3 or TRBV12-4 and TRBJ2-7, with D perhaps matching TRBD1 (5 bases). The sample comprised peripheral blood. CDR3 region: CASSGGAKNEQYF. CDR3 coding DNA: TGTGCCAGCAGTGGTGGGGCGAAGAACGAGCAGTACTTC.